These 23 T cell receptor beta chains were sequenced from one sample in a study of vaccination effects on CD4 cells after COVID-19. Ahead of sequencing, the ViraFEST assay grew antigen-specific CD4+ T cells using viral peptide pools. It was after nine to ten days of culture that CD4+ T cells were isolated. None of the vaccinated had previously contracted SARS-CoV-2, and their nucleocapsid antibodies tested negative. Produced via immunoSEQ multiplex PCR; TCRdb's table is partial and in-frame only. The sample has approximately 20,000 clones, around 72% seen once. Their recognized antigens are unknown. The sequences come from CD4+ T cells from PBMCs cultured with HCoV-NL63 spike peptides, collected before COVID-19 vaccination. These receptors were obtained from a human donor who received a COVID-19 vaccine.

The rearrangement uses TRBV18 and TRBJ1-5; tentative D call: TRBD1 (6 bases). Germline CDR1 reads KGHSH; CDR2 reads LQKENI. The CDR3 is 15 amino acids. The V end lost 2 bases, the J end lost 7 bases, and 15 bases lay between the germline ends. The CDR3 DNA reads TGTGCCAGCTCACCATCGCGGGGGCGGGGACAGCCCCAGCATTTT. Translating gives CASSPSRGRGQPQHF.

This sequence joins TRBV4-1 and TRBJ2-7, with 8 nucleotides matching TRBD1. There are 15 residues in the CDR3. Per germline, CDR1 MGHRA and CDR2 YSYEKL. With V trimmed by 3 bases and J by 6 bases, 10 bases remained unmatched. CDR3 region: CASSQIYAGGSEQYF. Here the CDR3 DNA reads TGCGCCAGCAGCCAGATATATGCAGGGGGCAGCGAGCAGTACTTC.

The chain joins TRBV5-1 to TRBJ2-1, with D possibly matching TRBD1 (6 bases). Germline lookup yields CDR1 SGHRS and CDR2 YFSETQ. The CDR3 runs to 15 residues. V was trimmed by 4 bases and J by 4 bases, leaving 15 bases between them. CDR3 sequence: CASSVQGPDYNEQFF. In DNA, the CDR3 is TGCGCCAGCAGCGTGCAGGGGCCGGATTACAATGAGCAGTTCTTC.

V and J are TRBV7-2 and TRBJ1-4; 10 bases align to TRBD1. The V segment lost 3 bases and the J segment 8 bases; nucleotides outside the gene matches: 6. The CDR3 totals 15 residues. Germline assignment: CDR1 SGHTA and CDR2 FQGNSA. The CDR3 DNA reads as TGTGCCAGCAGCTTCCGGACAGGGGGGGAAGAAAAACTGTTTTTT. It codes for CASSFRTGGEEKLFF.

This clone was picked up one time. The rearrangement joins TRBV5-1 to TRBJ1-2, with 10 bases fitting TRBD1. V gave up 4 bases and J gave up 5 bases; unmatched junction bases: 5. CDR3 length: 14 residues. Germline V CDR1 and CDR2: SGHRS, YFSETQ. For the CDR3, the DNA is TGCGCCAGCAGCCACGACAGGGGGCAATATGGCTACACCTTC. It codes for CASSHDRGQYGYTF.

This clone was counted between two and nine times. The chain uses TRBV7-9 and TRBJ2-1, with D perhaps matching TRBD2 (6 bases). The ends were cut back, 2 bases at V and 7 bases at J, with 12 bases in the middle. The CDR3 extends over 14 amino acids. Germline CDR1 SEHNR, CDR2 FQNEAQ (reference sequence). This CDR3 reads CASSLTGTQNEQFF. CDR3 coding DNA: TGTGCCAGCAGCTTAACCGGGACTCAAAATGAGCAGTTCTTC.

In this sample, this clone turned up a few times. The V call is TRBV7-8, the J call TRBJ1-2; no definite D call. Per germline, CDR1 SGHVS and CDR2 FQNEAQ. The CDR3 has 13 amino acids. Trimming cost V 5 bases and J 4 bases, with 11 bases left between them. CDR3 bases: TGTGCCAGCAGCCCCGGACGTGGCTATGGCTACACCTTC. This codes for CASSPGRGYGYTF.

The chain employs TRBV2 and TRBJ2-2; D unresolved. Germline V lookup: CDR1 SNHLY, CDR2 FYNNEI. The CDR3 sequence is 15 residues long. Trimming shortened V by 4 bases and J by 4 bases, and 13 bases separated the two germline ends. Written as DNA, the CDR3 is TGTGCCAGCAGTGGGCCTTCTCTCACCACCGGGGAGCTGTTTTTT. The encoded protein is CASSGPSLTTGELFF.

DNA of the CDR3: TGTGCCAGCTCACCACCGGTGGGGACAGGCTCCACCGGGGAGCTGTTTTTT. Its protein product is CASSPPVGTGSTGELFF. J is TRBJ2-2 and V is TRBV18; TRBD1 aligns across 8 bases. The V gene's germline CDR1 is KGHSH and CDR2 LQKENI. J gave up 4 bases and V 0 bases, and 7 bases lay outside the gene matches. The CDR3 sequence is 17 residues long.

J is TRBJ1-1 and V is TRBV7-2; no definite D call. The CDR3 has 13 amino acids. Between the trimmed V and J ends, which lost 1 base and 3 bases, there was a span of 6 bases. CDR1 and CDR2 (germline): SGHTA, FQGNSA. This CDR3 is CASSLERDTEAFF. The CDR3 nucleotides read TGTGCCAGCAGCTTAGAACGGGACACTGAAGCTTTCTTT. Full variable domain (outside the CDR3, taken from reference TRBV7-2 and TRBJ1-1): GAGVSQSPSNKVTEKGKDVELRCDPISGHTALYWYRQSLGQGLEFLIYFQGNSAPDKSGLPSDRFSAERTGGSVSTLTIQRTQQEDSAVYLCASSLERDTEAFFGQGTRLTVV.

This clone was observed a single time. The V and J genes are TRBV6-6 and TRBJ1-2; no definite D call. CDR1 is MNHNY and CDR2 is SVGAGI in the germline V gene (reference sequence). Trimming removed 2 bases at V and 7 bases at J, with 11 bases between. The CDR3 has 13 residues. The CDR3 DNA is TGTGCCAGCAGTTACAGGGCGTCCAGTGGCTACACCTTC. Translating gives CASSYRASSGYTF.

This clone appeared once. CDR3 region: CASSTGRAGEQYF. CDR3 coding DNA: TGTGCCAGTAGTACGGGCCGAGCAGGGGAGCAGTACTTC. This sequence joins TRBV19 and TRBJ2-7; TRBD1 is a possible D gene (5 bases). Looked up from germline, CDR1 is LNHDA and CDR2 is SQIVND (reference sequence). Trimming took off 4 bases at V and 7 bases at J, with 14 bases between the two ends. The length of the CDR3 is 13 residues.

This clone was observed a few times. This chain joins TRBV5-6 and TRBJ2-5; unclear D gene. The V end was cut by 4 bases, the J end by 4 bases, with 11 bases between. Germline lookup yields CDR1 SGHDT and CDR2 YYEEEE. This CDR3 contains 13 residues. CDR3 sequence reads: CASSLRTGETQYF. The CDR3 DNA follows: TGTGCCAGCAGCCTTCGGACGGGAGAGACCCAGTACTTC.

The sample holds a few counts of this clone. This chain links TRBV2 with TRBJ2-1, with D possibly being TRBD1 (7 bases). This CDR3 is built from 17 residues. V lost 11 bases and J 7 bases, leaving 30 bases between the germline ends. The germline gives CDR1 SNHLY, CDR2 FYNNEI. CDR3 in amino acids: CAVPFGGAPGQRNEQFF. CDR3 nucleotides: TGTGCCGTCCCCTTTGGCGGGGCCCCGGGACAGAGGAATGAGCAGTTCTTC.

V gene TRBV6-5 combines with J gene TRBJ2-1; D is possibly TRBD2 (7 bases). The CDR3 length is 15 residues. The ends were cut back, 7 bases at V and 7 bases at J, with 20 bases in the middle. In germline, CDR1 is MNHEY, CDR2 SVGAGI. The CDR3 spells CASTPLGGGRNEQFF. Written as DNA, the CDR3 is TGTGCCAGCACACCCCTAGGGGGGGGGCGTAATGAGCAGTTCTTC.

The rearrangement joins TRBV19 to TRBJ2-3; D may be TRBD1 (6 bases). From germline, CDR1 is LNHDA and CDR2 SQIVND (reference sequence). This CDR3 comprises 16 residues. V lost 3 bases to trimming and J lost 1 base, with 14 bases between them. The CDR3 protein is CASSIRNRAGTDTQYF. In DNA, the CDR3 is TGTGCCAGTAGTATTAGAAACAGGGCGGGCACAGATACGCAGTATTTT.

The chain employs TRBV5-4 and TRBJ2-1; D may match TRBD1 or TRBD2 (5 bases each). The CDR3 consists of 15 residues. The germline gives CDR1 SGHNT, CDR2 YYREEE (reference sequence). V lost 2 bases and J 0 bases, leaving 9 bases between the germline ends. The CDR3 spells CASSFGGGSYNEQFF. In DNA, the CDR3 is TGTGCCAGCAGCTTTGGTGGGGGCTCCTACAATGAGCAGTTCTTC.

This clone was seen a few times. The chain uses TRBV5-1 and TRBJ1-3; D is perhaps TRBD1 (6 bases). This CDR3 spans 15 amino acids. The germline gives CDR1 SGHRS, CDR2 YFSETQ. The V and J ends lost 2 bases and 9 bases respectively, with 18 bases between them. In DNA form, the CDR3 reads TGCGCCAGCAGCTTACAGGGATCAGATCTGGGCACCATATATTTT. It encodes CASSLQGSDLGTIYF.

The V and J genes are TRBV7-2 and TRBJ2-1, with 9 bases fitting TRBD2. Losses at the gene ends were 1 base for V and 4 bases for J; bases not matched to a gene: 2. Germline V gene sequence: CDR1 SGHTA, CDR2 FQGNSA. This CDR3 comprises 15 residues. The CDR3 is CASSLGRGGYNEQFF. For the CDR3, the DNA is TGTGCCAGCAGCTTAGGGCGGGGGGGATACAATGAGCAGTTCTTC.

The chain joins TRBV5-1 to TRBJ1-6; D call uncertain. The germline gives CDR1 SGHRS, CDR2 YFSETQ. This CDR3 is built from 16 residues. Trimming removed 0 bases from V and 2 bases from J, with 9 bases in between. The CDR3 region is CASSLGRQTYNSPLHF. The CDR3 DNA reads as TGCGCCAGCAGCTTGGGAAGGCAGACCTATAATTCACCCCTCCACTTT.

The V call is TRBV5-4, the J call TRBJ2-3, with D perhaps matching TRBD2 (5 bases). The CDR3 contains 14 residues. V was pared by 5 bases and J by 4 bases, with 14 bases between. The V gene's germline CDR1 is SGHNT and CDR2 YYREEE (reference sequence). CDR3 sequence reads: CASRLHGAADTQYF. The CDR3 DNA is TGTGCCAGCAGGCTCCATGGAGCGGCAGATACGCAGTATTTT.

This chain connects TRBV7-2 to TRBJ1-1; D is unclear. This CDR3 is built from 16 residues. V gave up 0 bases and J gave up 3 bases, with 14 bases separating them. The germline V gene encodes CDR1 SGHTA and CDR2 FQGNSA. Here the CDR3 reads CASSLAVGTTYTEAFF. Written as DNA, the CDR3 is TGTGCCAGCAGCTTAGCGGTCGGAACTACTTACACTGAAGCTTTCTTT.

V gene TRBV11-3 combines with J gene TRBJ2-1; 7 bases align to TRBD1. This CDR3 is built from 19 residues. CDR1 SGHNT and CDR2 YENEEA come from the germline V gene. V lost 0 bases, J lost 0 bases, and 11 bases stayed unmatched. The CDR3 DNA sequence: TGTGCCAGCAGCTTAGATGGATCTACAGGGGACGCCTCCTACAATGAGCAGTTCTTC. Translation gives CASSLDGSTGDASYNEQFF. The complete variable domain, with remaining parts taken from reference TRBV11-3 and TRBJ2-1, reads EAGVVQSPRYKIIEKKQPVAFWCNPISGHNTLYWYLQNLGQGPELLIRYENEEAVDDSQLPKDRFSAERLKGVDSTLKIQPAELGDSAVYLCASSLDGSTGDASYNEQFFGPGTRLTVL.